This T cell receptor beta chain was sequenced during a study of T cells in Graves' hyperthyroidism and ophthalmopathy. Overall study context: Peripheral blood was acquired at first diagnosis, ahead of any therapy whatsoever.

In the ophthalmopathy cohort, Clinical Activity Score was at least 3, NOSPECS grade at least 4, and duration under 3 months. This CDR3 is built from 12 residues. Trimming pared 6 bases from V and 7 bases from J, leaving 10 bases between. This clonotype was seen ten or more times. Amplification yielded TCR beta CDR3 regions, with RNA transcripts as the source. The study used the HTBI primer set for a first-round RT-PCR of the TCR CDR3. Each CDR3 protein is one row after TCRdb ran MiXCR on the multiplex PCR reads. Here the sample spans about half a million distinct CDR3 sequences, roughly 25% being singletons.

The sequence was collected from a woman between 25 and 40 years old with Graves' ophthalmopathy. The gene calls are TRBV12-3 or TRBV12-4 and TRBJ1-5, with TRBD1 as a possible D gene (5 bases). Sample: blood. CDR3 amino acids: CASSFRVQPQHF. The CDR3 DNA is TGTGCCAGCAGCTTCAGGGTACAGCCCCAGCATTTT.